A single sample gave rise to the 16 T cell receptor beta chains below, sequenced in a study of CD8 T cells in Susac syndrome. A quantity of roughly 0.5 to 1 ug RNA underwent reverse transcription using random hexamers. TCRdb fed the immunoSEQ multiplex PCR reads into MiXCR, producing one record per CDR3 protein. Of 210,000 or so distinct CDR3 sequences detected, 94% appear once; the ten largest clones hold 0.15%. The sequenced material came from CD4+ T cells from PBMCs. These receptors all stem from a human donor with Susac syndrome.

CDR3 loop: CSGQTGGPREQYF. The DNA for the CDR3 is TGCAGTGGCCAGACAGGCGGCCCACGAGAGCAGTACTTC. This chain joins TRBV20-1 and TRBJ2-7; possible D gene TRBD1, 6 bases. The CDR3 has 13 amino acids. The V gene's germline CDR1 is DFQATT and CDR2 SNEGSKA (reference sequence). V was trimmed by 7 bases and J by 7 bases, leaving 20 bases between them.

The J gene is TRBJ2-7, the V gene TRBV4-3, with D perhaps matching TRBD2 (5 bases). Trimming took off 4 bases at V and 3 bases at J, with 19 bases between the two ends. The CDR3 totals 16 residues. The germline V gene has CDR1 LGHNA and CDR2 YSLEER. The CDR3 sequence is CASSRAIIGLDYEQYF. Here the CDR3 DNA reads TGCGCCAGCAGCCGTGCAATAATTGGACTGGACTACGAGCAGTACTTC.

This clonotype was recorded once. The CDR3 DNA is TGTGCTAGTGCCACCTCCGGGGGGAACACTGAAGCTTTCTTT. Residues: CASATSGGNTEAFF. This sequence joins TRBV12-5 and TRBJ1-1, with a tentative D call TRBD1 (5 bases). Trimming removed 7 bases from V and 1 base from J, with 13 bases in between. This CDR3 has 14 amino acids. Germline V gives CDR1 LGHNT, CDR2 FRNRAP.

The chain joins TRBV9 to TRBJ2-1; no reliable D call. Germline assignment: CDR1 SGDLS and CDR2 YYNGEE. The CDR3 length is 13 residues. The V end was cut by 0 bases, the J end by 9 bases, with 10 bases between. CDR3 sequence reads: CASSVDRVPEQFF. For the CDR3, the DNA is TGTGCCAGCAGCGTAGATAGGGTCCCTGAGCAGTTCTTC.

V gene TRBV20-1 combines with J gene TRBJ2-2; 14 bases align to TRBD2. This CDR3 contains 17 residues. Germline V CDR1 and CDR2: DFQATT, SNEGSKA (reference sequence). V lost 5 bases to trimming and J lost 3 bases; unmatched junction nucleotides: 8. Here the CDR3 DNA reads TGCAGTGCTTGGGGACTAGCGGGGGCCCTCGACACCGGGGAGCTGTTTTTT. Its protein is CSAWGLAGALDTGELFF.

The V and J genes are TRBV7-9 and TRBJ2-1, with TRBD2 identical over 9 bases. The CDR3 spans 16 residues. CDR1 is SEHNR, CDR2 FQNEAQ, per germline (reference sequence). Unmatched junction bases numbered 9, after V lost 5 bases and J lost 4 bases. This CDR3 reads CASSPPGLALYNEQFF. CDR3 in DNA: TGTGCCAGCAGCCCCCCGGGACTAGCACTTTACAATGAGCAGTTCTTC. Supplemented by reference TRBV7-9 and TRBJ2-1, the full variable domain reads DTGVSQNPRHKITKRGQNVTFRCDPISEHNRLYWYRQTLGQGPEFLTYFQNEAQLEKSRLLSDRFSAERPKGSFSTLEIQRTEQGDSAMYLCASSPPGLALYNEQFFGPGTRLTVL.

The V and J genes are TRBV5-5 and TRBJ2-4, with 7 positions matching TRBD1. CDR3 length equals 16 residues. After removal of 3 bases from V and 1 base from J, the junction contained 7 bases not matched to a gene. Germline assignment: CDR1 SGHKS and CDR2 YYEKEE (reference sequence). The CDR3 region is CASSSDREAAKNIQYF. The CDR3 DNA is TGTGCCAGCAGCTCCGACAGGGAAGCGGCCAAAAACATTCAGTACTTC.

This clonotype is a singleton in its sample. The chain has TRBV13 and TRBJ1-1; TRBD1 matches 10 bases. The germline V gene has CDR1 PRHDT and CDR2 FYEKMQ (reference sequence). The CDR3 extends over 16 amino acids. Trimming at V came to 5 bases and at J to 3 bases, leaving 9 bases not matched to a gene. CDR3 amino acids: CASSGTGQGWDTEAFF. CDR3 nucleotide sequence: TGTGCCAGCAGCGGCACGGGACAGGGGTGGGACACTGAAGCTTTCTTT.

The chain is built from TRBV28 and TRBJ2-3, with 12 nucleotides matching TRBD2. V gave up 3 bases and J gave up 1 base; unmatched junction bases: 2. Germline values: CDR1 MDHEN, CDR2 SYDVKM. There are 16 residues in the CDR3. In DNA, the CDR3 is TGTGCCAGCAGTTTTGCTAGCGGGGGGGGCACAGATACGCAGTATTTT. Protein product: CASSFASGGGTDTQYF.

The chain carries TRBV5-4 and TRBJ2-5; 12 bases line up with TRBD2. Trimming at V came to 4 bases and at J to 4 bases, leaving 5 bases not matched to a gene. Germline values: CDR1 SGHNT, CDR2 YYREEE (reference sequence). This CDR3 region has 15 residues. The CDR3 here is CASSHGLAGIETQYF. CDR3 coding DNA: TGTGCCAGCAGCCACGGACTAGCGGGGATAGAGACCCAGTACTTC.

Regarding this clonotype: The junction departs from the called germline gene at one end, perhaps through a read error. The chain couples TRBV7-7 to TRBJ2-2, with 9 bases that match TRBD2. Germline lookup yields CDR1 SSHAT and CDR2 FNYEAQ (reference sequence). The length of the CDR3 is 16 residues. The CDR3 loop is CASSSGTSPGTGELFF. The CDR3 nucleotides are TGTGCTAGCAGCTCAGGGACTAGCCCGGGCACCGGGGAGCTGTTTTTT. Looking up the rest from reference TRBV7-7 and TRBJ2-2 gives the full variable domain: GAGVSQSPRYKVTKRGQDVTLRCDPISSHATLYWYQQALGQGPEFLTYFNYEAQPDKSGLPSDRFSAERPEGSISTLTIQRTEQRDSAMYRCASSSGTSPGTGELFFGEGSRLTVL.

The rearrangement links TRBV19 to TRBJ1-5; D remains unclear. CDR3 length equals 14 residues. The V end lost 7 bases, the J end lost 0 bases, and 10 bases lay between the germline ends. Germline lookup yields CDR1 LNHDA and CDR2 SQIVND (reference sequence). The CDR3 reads CASKRIDSNQPQHF. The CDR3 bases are TGTGCCAGTAAGAGGATCGATAGCAATCAGCCCCAGCATTTT.

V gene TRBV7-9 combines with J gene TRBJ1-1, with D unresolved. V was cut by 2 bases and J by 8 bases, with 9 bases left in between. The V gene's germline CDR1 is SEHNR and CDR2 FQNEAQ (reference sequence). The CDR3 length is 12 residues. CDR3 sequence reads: CASSLTAEEAFF. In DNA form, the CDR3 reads TGTGCCAGCAGCTTAACGGCAGAAGAAGCTTTCTTT.

CDR3 sequence (DNA): TGCAGCGCCCAGGCGGCAACTAACTATGGCTACACCTTC. It yields the protein CSAQAATNYGYTF. The chain links TRBV29-1 to TRBJ1-2, with D unresolved. Germline CDR1 and CDR2: SQVTM and ANQGSEA. Trimming took 7 bases from V and 0 from J, leaving 12 bases between them. The CDR3 consists of 13 residues.

The CDR3 DNA follows: TGTGCCAGCAGTCCTCGACAGCTTAATTCACCCCTCCACTTT. This codes for CASSPRQLNSPLHF. This chain uses TRBV12-3 or TRBV12-4 with TRBJ1-6; possible D gene TRBD1, 5 bases. V lost 5 bases to trimming and J lost 6 bases, with 11 bases between them. The length of the CDR3 is 14 residues.

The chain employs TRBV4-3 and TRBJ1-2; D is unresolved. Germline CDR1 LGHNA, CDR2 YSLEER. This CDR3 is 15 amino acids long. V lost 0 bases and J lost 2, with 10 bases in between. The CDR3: CASSQDAGGNYGYTF. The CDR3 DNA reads TGCGCCAGCAGCCAAGACGCAGGAGGCAACTATGGCTACACCTTC.